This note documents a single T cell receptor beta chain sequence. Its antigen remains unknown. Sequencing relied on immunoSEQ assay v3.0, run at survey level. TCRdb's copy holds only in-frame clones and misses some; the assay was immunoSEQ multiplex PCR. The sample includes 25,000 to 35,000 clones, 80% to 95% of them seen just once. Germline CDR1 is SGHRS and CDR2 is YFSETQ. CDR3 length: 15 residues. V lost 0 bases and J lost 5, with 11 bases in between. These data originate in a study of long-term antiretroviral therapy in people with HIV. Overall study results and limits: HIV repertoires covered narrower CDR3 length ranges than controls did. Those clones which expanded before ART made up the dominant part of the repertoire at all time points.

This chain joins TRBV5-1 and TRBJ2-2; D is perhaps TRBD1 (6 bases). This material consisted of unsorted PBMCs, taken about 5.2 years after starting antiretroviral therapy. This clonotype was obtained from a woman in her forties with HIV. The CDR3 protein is CASSLVVGGTGELFF. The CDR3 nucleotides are TGCGCCAGCAGCTTGGTCGTAGGGGGTACCGGGGAGCTGTTTTTT.